This record covers a single TCR beta chain. Antigen unknown. The sample is drawn from a study of T cell responses to AZD1222 COVID-19 vaccine. Repertoires were generated with immunoSEQ multiplex PCR, while TCRdb's copy carries only in-frame clones and drops some. This sample has nearly 110,000 clones, with about nine tenths found just once. Study-wide results and limits: White British ancestry dominated among donors, who included more females, and clonal diversity was possibly underestimated. There were vaccine-associated CD4 TCRs across spike, dominant at 160-218 and 743-854. Researchers took repertoire samples only after the peak T cell response had come. Close to half of spike-specific TCRs reportedly recognize unmutated variant regions.

Specimen: peripheral blood, collected on day 0 of AZD1222 vaccination. The clonotype originates from an adult in good health.

This chain's CDR3 is CASSEAPPGQVNNEQFF. CDR3 DNA sequence: TGTGCCAGCAGTGAAGCCCCTCCGGGACAGGTCAACAATGAGCAGTTCTTC. This rearrangement joins TRBV2 to TRBJ2-1, with 8 positions matching TRBD1. The V and J ends lost 0 bases and 5 bases, in that order; junction bases with no gene match: 9. This CDR3 is 17 amino acids long. CDR1 is SNHLY and CDR2 is FYNNEI in the germline V gene.